This is a list of T cell receptor beta chains from one sample in a study of identical twins. In TCRdb, the 5' RACE reads were re-called with MiXCR into one record per CDR3 protein. The profile shows approximately 600,000 distinct CDR3 sequences, around 9.6% of them singletons. The data also belong to a second study, concerning yellow fever vaccine responses in identical twins.

Specimen: PBMCs. These receptors all come from a woman aged 18-29 years in good health. Both conserved end residues are part of each CDR3. Fields, in order: clone size, D gene, J gene, V gene, CDR3 protein, CDR3 DNA. The D gene is left open where the match is weak. A row's size may be missing; if present it is once, few, many or a size class.

>many|TRBD2|TRBJ2-1|TRBV4-3
CASSQGLAGYYNEQFF
TGCGCCAGCAGCCAGGGACTAGCGGGTTACTACAATGAGCAGTTCTTC
>few|-|TRBJ2-1|TRBV20-1
CSGTEYNEQFF
TGCAGTGGGACGGAATACAATGAGCAGTTCTTC
>many|-|TRBJ2-3|TRBV20-1
CSALRGDTQYF
TGCAGTGCTCTTCGTGGCGATACGCAGTATTTT
>few|-|TRBJ2-7|TRBV4-2
CASSQEVSGTLTSYEQYF
TGTGCCAGCAGCCAAGAGGTGTCCGGGACCTTAACTTCCTACGAGCAGTACTTC
>-|-|TRBJ2-7|TRBV2
CASRGSPYEQYF
TGTGCCAGCAGGGGGAGTCCCTACGAGCAGTACTTC
>many|-|TRBJ1-2|TRBV6-5
CASSNNNYGYTF
TGTGCCAGCAGTAACAATAACTATGGCTACACCTTC
>-|TRBD1|TRBJ2-1|TRBV4-3
CASSQGTGPKEQFF
TGCGCCAGCAGCCAAGGGACAGGTCCCAAGGAGCAGTTCTTC
>few|-|TRBJ2-1|TRBV5-1
CASSSPGTYNEQFF
TGCGCCAGCAGCTCTCCGGGGACCTACAATGAGCAGTTCTTC
>-|TRBD2|TRBJ2-7|TRBV27
CASSSNGGSYHEQYF
TGTGCCAGCAGCTCCAACGGCGGGAGTTACCACGAGCAGTACTTC
>-|-|TRBJ2-3|TRBV20-1
CSARGARGRGPYTDTQYF
TGCAGTGCTAGAGGGGCGCGGGGGCGGGGGCCTTACACAGATACGCAGTATTTT
>-|-|TRBJ2-5|TRBV15
CATSRAYQETQYF
TGTGCCACCAGCAGGGCGTACCAAGAGACCCAGTACTTC
>few|TRBD2|TRBJ2-3|TRBV5-1
CASSSLAGANTDTQYF
TGCGCCAGCAGCTCCCTAGCGGGGGCGAACACAGATACGCAGTATTTT
>many|-|TRBJ2-2|TRBV7-9
CASSLGTTNTGELFF
TGTGCCAGCAGTTTGGGGACCACGAACACCGGGGAGCTGTTTTTT
>few|-|TRBJ2-7|TRBV18
CASSPPLGPYEQYF
TGTGCCAGCTCACCACCATTGGGACCCTACGAGCAGTACTTC
>many|-|TRBJ2-2|TRBV24-1
CATSDQGQTNTGELFF
TGTGCCACCAGTGACCAAGGACAGACGAACACCGGGGAGCTGTTTTTT
>-|-|TRBJ2-7|TRBV12-3/TRBV12-4
CASSLPNPGRRRYEQYF
TGTGCCAGCAGTCTACCCAACCCGGGACGAAGACGCTACGAGCAGTACTTC
>-|TRBD1|TRBJ2-1|TRBV23-1
CASSQSQDRENEQFF
TGCGCCAGCAGTCAATCGCAGGACAGGGAGAATGAGCAGTTCTTC
>-|-|TRBJ1-2|TRBV5-1
CASSFRPYGYTF
TGCGCCAGCAGCTTTCGTCCTTATGGCTACACCTTC
>few|-|TRBJ2-2|TRBV10-3
CAIANSPGNTGELFF
TGTGCCATCGCTAACAGTCCCGGGAACACCGGGGAGCTGTTTTTT